The clone carrying this T cell receptor (beta chain) was seen a few times. As yet, its antigen is unknown. The PCR employed 60 Vbeta primers together with 13 Jbeta primers. TCRdb's copy holds only in-frame clones and misses some; the assay was immunoSEQ multiplex PCR. The table shows around 150,000 clones, with over 60% occurring only once. With 3 bases removed from V and 6 bases from J, the gap between germline ends came to 12 bases. CDR3 length equals 14 residues. The germline CDR1 and CDR2 sequences are PRHDT and FYEKMQ (reference sequence). The data derive from a study of cytomegalovirus exposure and HLA in healthy donors. Study results and caveats: Sequencing likely caused a cluster of highly shared sequence variants.

This clonotype was obtained from a male donor in good health and CMV-seronegative. Sequences were obtained from PBMCs. This chain joins TRBV13 and TRBJ1-3; D is unresolved. CDR3 DNA sequence: TGTGCCAGCAGCTTGGAGGAAGGTCTAAACACCATATATTTT. Its protein is CASSLEEGLNTIYF.